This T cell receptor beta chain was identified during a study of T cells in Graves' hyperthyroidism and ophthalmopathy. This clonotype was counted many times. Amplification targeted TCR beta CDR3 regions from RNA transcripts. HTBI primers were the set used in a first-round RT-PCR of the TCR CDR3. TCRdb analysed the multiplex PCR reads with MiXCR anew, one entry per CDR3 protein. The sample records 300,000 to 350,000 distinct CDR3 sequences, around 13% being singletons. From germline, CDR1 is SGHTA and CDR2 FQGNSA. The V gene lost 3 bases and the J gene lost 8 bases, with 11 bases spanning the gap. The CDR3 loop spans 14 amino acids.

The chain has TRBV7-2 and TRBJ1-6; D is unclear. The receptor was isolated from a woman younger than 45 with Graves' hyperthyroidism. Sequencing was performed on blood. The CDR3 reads CASSFTERDSPLHF. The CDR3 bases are TGTGCCAGCAGCTTTACTGAGCGCGATTCACCCCTCCACTTT.